The 11 T cell receptor beta chains below all came from one sample that was sequenced in a study of T cell responses to AZD1222 COVID-19 vaccine. Sequenced by immunoSEQ multiplex PCR; TCRdb stores in-frame clones only, minus some. The sample holds roughly 130,000 clones, 86% seen once. Sample: peripheral blood, taken on day 0 of AZD1222 vaccination. The source is an adult in good health.

V gene TRBV20-1 combines with J gene TRBJ2-1; D is unresolved. The CDR3 spans 10 residues. V dropped 3 bases and J dropped 10 bases, with 7 bases sitting between them. The germline gives CDR1 DFQATT, CDR2 SNEGSKA (reference sequence). This CDR3 is CSASLREQFF. The CDR3 DNA sequence: TGCAGTGCTAGCCTTAGAGAGCAGTTCTTC.

The rearrangement joins TRBV7-8 to TRBJ2-1; D unclear. From germline, CDR1 is SGHVS and CDR2 FQNEAQ. V lost 5 bases, J lost 9 bases, and 14 bases lay in between. CDR3 size: 13 residues. The CDR3 spells CASSPAPSSEQFF. CDR3 nucleotide sequence: TGTGCCAGCAGCCCAGCCCCTAGTTCTGAGCAGTTCTTC.

The chain carries TRBV10-3 and TRBJ2-7; D possibly corresponds to TRBD2 (6 bases). The CDR3 has 12 amino acids. Trimming shortened V by 8 bases and J by 1 base, and 9 bases separated the two germline ends. The V gene's germline CDR1 is ENHRY and CDR2 SYGVKD. CDR3 nucleotides: TGTGCCATCCGGGCGGGGTCCTACGAGCAGTACTTC. It encodes CAIRAGSYEQYF.

J is TRBJ2-7 and V is TRBV7-2; 10 bases align to TRBD2. This CDR3 spans 17 amino acids. V was clipped by 3 bases and J by 0 bases; unmatched bases: 8. From germline, CDR1 is SGHTA and CDR2 FQGNSA. The chain's CDR3 is CASSFTSGDVSSYEQYF. The CDR3 DNA reads TGTGCCAGCAGCTTCACTAGCGGGGACGTTAGCTCCTACGAGCAGTACTTC.

The V call is TRBV4-1, the J call TRBJ2-7; 9 bases are a match to TRBD1. V was pared by 3 bases and J by 4 bases, with 7 bases of the junction left unmatched. CDR3 length: 15 residues. The germline V gene has CDR1 MGHRA and CDR2 YSYEKL. DNA for the CDR3: TGCGCCAGCAGCCATGGCCGGACAGGGGCGTACGAGCAGTACTTC. This sequence encodes CASSHGRTGAYEQYF.

This chain connects TRBV6-2 or TRBV6-3 to TRBJ2-5; D is possibly TRBD2 (5 bases). Trimming took off 0 bases at V and 9 bases at J, with 11 bases between the two ends. The germline CDR1 and CDR2 sequences are MNHEY and SVGEGT. CDR3 length: 13 amino acids. CDR3 residues: CASSYSALAAQYF. DNA for the CDR3: TGTGCCAGCAGTTACTCTGCCCTAGCAGCCCAGTACTTC.

This clone was picked up one time. This chain uses TRBV4-3 with TRBJ2-3; no firm D call. Trimming stripped 4 bases from V and 1 base from J, with 12 bases between. The CDR3 length is 15 residues. Germline CDR1 reads LGHNA; CDR2 reads YSLEER. CDR3 nucleotide sequence: TGCGCCAGCAGCCTTACCGGCCCCCGCACAGATACGCAGTATTTT. Its protein is CASSLTGPRTDTQYF.

The chain joins TRBV29-1 to TRBJ1-2; 9 positions match TRBD1. J gave up 2 bases and V 6 bases, and 7 bases lay outside the gene matches. This CDR3 is 14 amino acids long. The germline CDR1 and CDR2 sequences are SQVTM and ANQGSEA. DNA for the CDR3: TGCAGCGTGTTCTCCGGGACAGGGAACTATGGCTACACCTTC. It is translated as CSVFSGTGNYGYTF.

The CDR3 spells CASSQFTGAGNEQYF. The CDR3, as DNA: TGTGCCAGCAGCCAATTTACCGGAGCGGGTAACGAGCAGTACTTC. V gene TRBV3-1 (or the pseudogene TRBV3-2) combines with J gene TRBJ2-7; TRBD2 might be the D (6 bases). From germline, CDR1 is LGHDT and CDR2 YNNKEL (reference sequence). V lost 2 bases to trimming and J lost 5 bases, with 16 bases between them. This CDR3 spans 15 amino acids.

The CDR3 coding sequence is TGTGCCAGCAGCTTATATCCGGAAAGAGGAACTGAAGCTTTCTTT. Translated: CASSLYPERGTEAFF. The V call is TRBV7-2, the J call TRBJ1-1; D not resolved. CDR3 length: 15 amino acids. The germline V and J ends were trimmed by 2 bases and 5 bases, with 15 bases remaining between them. In germline, CDR1 is SGHTA, CDR2 FQGNSA.

The chain combines TRBV7-2 with TRBJ1-2; TRBD1 aligns across 7 bases. The ends lost 5 bases at V and 8 bases at J; junction bases unmatched: 11. The germline CDR1 and CDR2 sequences are SGHTA and FQGNSA. The CDR3 has 14 amino acids. The CDR3 bases are TGTGCCAGCAGCATCGACGGACAGGCCTGGGGCTACACCTTC. This sequence encodes CASSIDGQAWGYTF.